The rows below give T cell receptor beta chains drawn from one sample of a study of OX40 agonist ivuxolimab in advanced cancers. Sequenced by immunoSEQ multiplex PCR; TCRdb stores in-frame clones only, minus some. Found here are around 63,000 clones, 75% to 90% of them singletons; the top ten hold more than 10%. The sample was CD4+ or CD8+ T cells sorted from blood, taken in a trial of the OX40 agonist ivuxolimab. The source of these receptors is an adult with an advanced solid tumor such as melanoma, head and neck, liver or kidney cancer. The CDR3 runs from the conserved cysteine through the conserved F or W. D genes are given only for firm matches. Size is stated for part of the rows, as once, few or many counts, or as a class when the clone is expanded.

d_gene	v_gene	abundance	j_gene	CDR3aa	CDR3nt
NA	TRBV16	NA	TRBJ1-2	CASSQSTLSTNYGYTF	TGTGCCAGCAGCCAATCAACGTTGTCCACTAACTATGGCTACACCTTC
TRBD1	TRBV5-1	NA	TRBJ1-3	CASSPGQLSGNTIYF	TGCGCCAGCAGCCCGGGACAGCTCTCTGGAAACACCATATATTTT
NA	TRBV5-4	NA	TRBJ1-2	CASSLPVGTNYGYTF	TGTGCCAGCAGCTTGCCGGTAGGGACTAACTATGGCTACACCTTC
TRBD1	TRBV6-5	NA	TRBJ1-6	CASSQTGGSPLHF	TGTGCCAGCAGCCAAACAGGGGGTTCACCCCTCCACTTT
NA	TRBV5-1	NA	TRBJ1-4	CASSSREGEKLFF	TGCGCCAGCAGCAGCCGGGAGGGTGAAAAACTGTTTTTT
NA	TRBV10-3	NA	TRBJ2-3	CAISDDKGDDTQYF	TGTGCCATCAGTGATGATAAGGGAGACGATACGCAGTATTTT
TRBD1	TRBV5-1	few	TRBJ2-7	CASSRRGQSYEQYF	TGCGCCAGCAGCCGAAGGGGACAGTCCTACGAGCAGTACTTC
TRBD1	TRBV5-4	once	TRBJ1-4	CASSLGDRDEKLFF	TGTGCCAGCAGCTTGGGTGACAGGGATGAAAAACTGTTTTTT
NA	TRBV5-1	NA	TRBJ2-7	CASSLLGTHEQYF	TGCGCCAGCAGCTTGTTGGGGACCCACGAGCAGTACTTC
NA	TRBV6-1	NA	TRBJ2-5	CASSVDGNQETQYF	TGTGCCAGCAGTGTGGACGGGAATCAAGAGACCCAGTACTTC
NA	TRBV10-3	NA	TRBJ2-3	CAISESKTGSTDTQYF	TGTGCCATCAGTGAGTCTAAGACGGGGTCAACAGATACGCAGTATTTT
NA	TRBV5-6	NA	TRBJ1-5	CASSLWDQPQHF	TGTGCCAGCAGCTTGTGGGATCAGCCCCAGCATTTT
TRBD1	TRBV28	once	TRBJ1-2	CASSSTSPRTGGVIGYTF	TGTGCCAGCAGTTCGACGTCTCCAAGGACAGGGGGCGTAATTGGCTACACCTTC
NA	TRBV5-5	NA	TRBJ2-5	CASSPPYRPETQYF	TGTGCCAGCAGCCCCCCCTACAGGCCAGAGACCCAGTACTTC
NA	TRBV5-1	NA	TRBJ2-5	CASSLGVLGGTKEAQYF	TGCGCCAGCAGCTTGGGCGTTTTAGGGGGGACCAAGGAGGCCCAGTACTTC
NA	TRBV6-1	NA	TRBJ1-5	CASSIWPDQPQHF	TGTGCCAGCAGTATTTGGCCAGATCAGCCCCAGCATTTT
TRBD1	TRBV5-5	NA	TRBJ2-7	CASRRTGSSYEQYF	TGTGCCAGCAGAAGGACAGGGAGCTCCTACGAGCAGTACTTC
NA	TRBV19	NA	TRBJ2-1	CASSTRTSYNEQFF	TGTGCCAGTAGTACAAGGACCTCCTACAATGAGCAGTTCTTC
NA	TRBV4-1	NA	TRBJ1-5	CASSQGLIRRGKDLPQHF	TGCGCCAGCAGCCAAGGACTTATCCGTAGGGGGAAGGACCTGCCCCAGCATTTT
NA	TRBV6-5	NA	TRBJ2-7	CASSYAGPSYEQYF	TGTGCCAGCAGTTACGCGGGACCCTCCTACGAGCAGTACTTC
TRBD1	TRBV10-3	NA	TRBJ2-4	CAIRAGDRGGIQYF	TGTGCCATCAGGGCCGGGGACAGGGGAGGGATTCAGTACTTC
TRBD1	TRBV15	NA	TRBJ1-1	CATSKNRGRRTEAFF	TGTGCCACCAGCAAGAACAGGGGGCGGAGGACTGAAGCTTTCTTT
TRBD1	TRBV28	once	TRBJ1-3	CASTLPGTGTTIYF	TGTGCCAGCACCCTACCCGGGACAGGGACCACCATATATTTT
NA	TRBV28	NA	TRBJ1-5	CASSTGISNQPQHF	TGTGCCAGCAGCACAGGGATTAGCAATCAGCCCCAGCATTTT
TRBD1	TRBV11-3	NA	TRBJ2-7	CASSSDRQGREQYF	TGTGCCAGCAGCTCCGATCGACAGGGGCGGGAGCAGTACTTC
TRBD1	TRBV6-5	NA	TRBJ1-1	CASSPQGAMTEAFF	TGTGCCAGCAGTCCGCAGGGGGCGATGACTGAAGCTTTCTTT
NA	TRBV27	NA	TRBJ2-3	CAHRIRLGGSTDTQYF	TGTGCCCACAGGATCCGTCTGGGCGGTAGCACAGATACGCAGTATTTT
TRBD2	TRBV27	NA	TRBJ2-3	CASSLAGGADTQYF	TGTGCCAGCAGTTTGGCGGGAGGGGCAGATACGCAGTATTTT
NA	TRBV21-1	NA	TRBJ1-2	CASGKGRYYGYTF	TGTGCCAGCGGTAAGGGGCGGTACTATGGCTACACCTTC
NA	TRBV5-4	once	TRBJ2-3	CASSLPGADTQYF	TGTGCCAGCAGCTTACCAGGGGCAGATACGCAGTATTTT
NA	TRBV6-1	NA	TRBJ2-7	CASSRPALHEQYF	TGTGCCAGCAGCCGCCCTGCGCTTCACGAGCAGTACTTC
NA	TRBV11-2	NA	TRBJ2-1	CAGGARFPYNEQFF	TGTGCCGGGGGTGCTAGATTTCCATACAATGAGCAGTTCTTC
NA	TRBV13	NA	TRBJ2-1	CASSFLTDWSSYNEQFF	TGTGCCAGCAGCTTCCTCACCGACTGGAGCTCCTACAATGAGCAGTTCTTC
TRBD2	TRBV9	NA	TRBJ2-7	CASSVGDSGASYEQYF	TGTGCCAGCAGCGTAGGAGATAGCGGGGCCTCCTACGAGCAGTACTTC
TRBD2	TRBV7-9	NA	TRBJ2-1	CASSRLAGGPYNEQFF	TGTGCCAGCAGCCGTTTAGCGGGAGGGCCCTACAATGAGCAGTTCTTC
NA	TRBV6-1	NA	TRBJ2-7	CASIFQGWSPEQYF	TGTGCCAGCATTTTTCAGGGATGGTCGCCGGAGCAGTACTTC
NA	TRBV7-6	NA	TRBJ2-7	CASSNRLGSYEQYF	TGTGCCAGCAGCAACCGACTAGGTTCCTACGAGCAGTACTTC
TRBD1	TRBV10-3	NA	TRBJ1-2	CALRQGGDIYGYTF	TGTGCCCTGCGACAGGGGGGCGATATCTATGGCTACACCTTC
NA	TRBV19	NA	TRBJ1-1	CASSWAGNMNTEAFF	TGTGCCAGTAGTTGGGCAGGGAACATGAACACTGAAGCTTTCTTT
TRBD1	TRBV13	NA	TRBJ1-3	CASSQTGVWHDSGNTIYF	TGTGCCAGCAGCCAGACAGGGGTCTGGCACGACTCTGGAAACACCATATATTTT
NA	TRBV6-4	NA	TRBJ1-5	CASSDPKGNQPQHF	TGTGCCAGCAGTGACCCGAAAGGGAATCAGCCCCAGCATTTT
NA	TRBV5-1	NA	TRBJ2-1	CASSTTGNNEQFF	TGCGCCAGCAGTACGACAGGAAACAATGAGCAGTTCTTC
TRBD2	TRBV12-5	NA	TRBJ2-7	CASSRGGPNYEQYF	TGTGCTAGCTCCCGGGGGGGGCCCAACTACGAGCAGTACTTC
NA	TRBV5-4	NA	TRBJ1-1	CASSRTGSETEAFF	TGTGCCAGCAGCCGAACCGGGAGCGAGACTGAAGCTTTCTTT
NA	TRBV5-1	NA	TRBJ1-2	CASSLAGLRGHGYTF	TGCGCCAGCAGCTTAGCCGGGCTCCGAGGACATGGCTACACCTTC
TRBD1	TRBV5-1	NA	TRBJ1-4	CASSLAPGQDNEKLFF	TGCGCCAGCAGCTTGGCCCCGGGACAGGATAATGAAAAACTGTTTTTT
NA	TRBV15	NA	TRBJ1-5	CATSRGIMQQNQPQHF	TGTGCCACCAGCAGAGGTATTATGCAGCAAAATCAGCCCCAGCATTTT
NA	TRBV5-5	NA	TRBJ1-1	CASSPTIGVNTEAFF	TGTGCCAGCAGCCCTACTATCGGGGTTAACACTGAAGCTTTCTTT
NA	TRBV5-8	NA	TRBJ1-1	CASSPRTLNTEAFF	TGTGCCAGCAGCCCCAGGACACTGAACACTGAAGCTTTCTTT
NA	TRBV2	NA	TRBJ2-7	CASSYRLVIGLEQYF	TGTGCCAGCAGCTACCGACTAGTCATCGGGCTCGAGCAGTACTTC
NA	TRBV9	NA	TRBJ2-1	CASSVEAALYNEQFF	TGTGCCAGCAGCGTAGAAGCGGCACTCTACAATGAGCAGTTCTTC